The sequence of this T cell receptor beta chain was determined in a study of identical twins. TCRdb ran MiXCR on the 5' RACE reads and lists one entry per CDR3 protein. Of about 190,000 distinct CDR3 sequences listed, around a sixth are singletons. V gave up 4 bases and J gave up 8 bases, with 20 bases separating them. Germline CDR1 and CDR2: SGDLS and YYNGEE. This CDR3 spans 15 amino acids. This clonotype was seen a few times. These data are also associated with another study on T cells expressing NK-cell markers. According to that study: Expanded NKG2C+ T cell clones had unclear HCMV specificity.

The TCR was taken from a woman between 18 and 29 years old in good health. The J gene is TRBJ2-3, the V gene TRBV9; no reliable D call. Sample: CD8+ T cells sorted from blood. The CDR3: CASSPTLDPLRTQYF. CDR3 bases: TGTGCCAGCAGCCCGACCCTGGACCCCCTTCGTACGCAGTATTTT.